Listed below are T cell receptor beta chains from one sample, sequenced in a study of blood T cell repertoires in COVID-19. Some clones are missing from TCRdb's copy, which holds only in-frame ones; the method was immunoSEQ multiplex PCR. The table shows about 210,000 clones, with roughly four fifths occurring only once. Sequences were obtained from peripheral blood. All receptors come from a woman aged 35 to 49 with acute or convalescent COVID-19. Both conserved end residues are part of each CDR3. D genes are given only for firm matches. Where a row states a size, it is once, few, many or the class of an expanded clone; other rows omit it.

v_gene	d_gene	len	abundance	j_gene	CDR3aa	CDR3nt
TRBV7-3	.	16	.	TRBJ2-3	CASSPRGGTSTDTQYF	TGTGCCAGCAGCCCCCGGGGCGGGACTAGCACAGATACGCAGTATTTT
TRBV10-3	TRBD2	14	once	TRBJ2-1	CARVWTSVGNEQFF	TGTGCCAGAGTTTGGACTAGCGTCGGCAATGAGCAGTTCTTC
TRBV27	TRBD1	16	.	TRBJ2-3	CASSLRGQGGTDTQYF	TGTGCCAGCAGTTTAAGGGGGCAGGGTGGCACAGATACGCAGTATTTT
TRBV19	.	13	.	TRBJ2-2	CASIQGTTGELFF	TGTGCCAGTATTCAGGGTACCACCGGGGAGCTGTTTTTT
TRBV21-1	.	16	.	TRBJ2-2	CASSKYRTGSTGELFF	TGTGCCAGCAGCAAATATAGGACAGGGAGCACCGGGGAGCTGTTTTTT
TRBV19	.	14	few	TRBJ1-3	CASSITQDGNTIYF	TGTGCCAGTAGTATAACACAGGACGGGAACACCATATATTTT
TRBV6-2/TRBV6-3	TRBD2	15	.	TRBJ2-5	CASSTGTRDQETQYF	TGTGCCAGCAGTACCGGGACTAGAGACCAAGAGACCCAGTACTTC
TRBV9	.	14	.	TRBJ2-7	CASSPDPGSYEQYF	TGTGCCAGCAGCCCCGACCCAGGGTCCTACGAGCAGTACTTC
TRBV10-2	TRBD2	16	.	TRBJ2-5	CASSDLAGGLQETQYF	TGCGCCAGCAGTGACTTAGCGGGAGGGCTCCAAGAGACCCAGTACTTC
TRBV5-1	.	16	.	TRBJ1-3	CASSVDPAGTGNTIYF	TGCGCCAGCAGCGTGGATCCCGCAGGGACTGGAAACACCATATATTTT
TRBV15	TRBD2	13	.	TRBJ2-1	CATSRDVRLANFF	TGTGCCACCAGCAGAGATGTCCGACTAGCCAATTTCTTC
TRBV9	TRBD2	16	.	TRBJ2-1	CASSVTGTSGYNEQFF	TGTGCCAGCAGCGTCACCGGGACTAGCGGCTACAATGAGCAGTTCTTC
TRBV29-1	.	12	.	TRBJ2-2	CSRSGVGGELFF	TGCAGTCGCTCGGGGGTGGGCGGGGAGCTGTTTTTT
TRBV7-2	.	16	once	TRBJ2-4	CASSLKLSLAKNIQYF	TGTGCCAGCAGCTTAAAACTGTCCTTAGCCAAAAACATTCAGTACTTC
TRBV5-1	.	15	.	TRBJ2-7	CASSLEQVGVYEQYF	TGCGCCAGCAGCTTGGAACAAGTTGGAGTCTACGAGCAGTACTTC
TRBV11-2	TRBD2	13	.	TRBJ2-7	CASSLGLASEQYF	TGTGCCAGCAGCTTAGGACTAGCTAGCGAGCAGTACTTC
TRBV12-5	TRBD2	11	.	TRBJ2-3	CASGRGGAQYF	TGTGCTAGTGGTCGGGGGGGCGCGCAGTATTTT
TRBV5-1	.	15	.	TRBJ2-7	CASSFGQEFTYEQYF	TGCGCCAGCAGCTTTGGTCAGGAATTCACCTACGAGCAGTACTTC
TRBV3-1/TRBV3-2	TRBD2	15	.	TRBJ2-1	CASSPKGTSGDEQFF	TGTGCCAGCAGCCCAAAGGGGACTAGCGGTGATGAGCAGTTCTTC
TRBV7-6	.	14	.	TRBJ2-3	CASSLLVAPDTQYF	TGTGCCAGCAGCTTACTAGTAGCCCCAGATACGCAGTATTTT
TRBV4-1	TRBD1	15	.	TRBJ2-7	CASSQRGQGGYEQYF	TGCGCCAGCAGCCAGAGGGGACAGGGAGGCTACGAGCAGTACTTC
TRBV4-1	TRBD1	16	.	TRBJ1-4	CASSQDRVTGNEKLFF	TGCGCCAGCAGCCAAGATCGTGTGACAGGGAATGAAAAACTGTTTTTT
TRBV4-1	.	15	.	TRBJ2-7	CASSYPGGELYEQYF	TGCGCCAGCAGCTATCCCGGAGGGGAGCTCTACGAGCAGTACTTC
TRBV29-1	.	11	.	TRBJ1-1	CSVGPDTEAFF	TGCAGCGTTGGTCCGGACACTGAAGCTTTCTTT
TRBV3-1/TRBV3-2	.	16	few	TRBJ1-3	CASSQHQGNSGNTIYF	TGTGCCAGCAGCCAACATCAGGGAAATTCCGGAAACACCATATATTTT
TRBV5-1	.	14	.	TRBJ2-1	CASSLGGSYNEQFF	TGCGCCAGCAGCTTGGGGGGCAGCTACAATGAGCAGTTCTTC
TRBV19	TRBD1	14	.	TRBJ2-1	CASSDRDRKNEQFF	TGTGCCAGTAGTGACCGGGACAGGAAGAATGAGCAGTTCTTC
TRBV7-2	.	15	.	TRBJ1-6	CASSLSGLYNSPLHF	TGTGCCAGCAGCTTATCAGGGCTTTATAATTCACCCCTCCACTTT
TRBV2	.	16	.	TRBJ1-3	CASSEAGAHSGNTIYF	TGTGCCAGCAGTGAAGCAGGGGCCCACTCTGGAAACACCATATATTTT
TRBV10-2	TRBD2	14	.	TRBJ2-3	CASRTSGSPDTQYF	TGCGCCAGCAGGACTAGCGGGAGCCCCGATACGCAGTATTTT
TRBV12-3/TRBV12-4	.	13	.	TRBJ1-1	CASSLPGNTEAFF	TGTGCCAGCAGTTTACCCGGGAACACTGAAGCTTTCTTT
TRBV6-2/TRBV6-3	.	15	few	TRBJ2-2	CASSYGQGRVGELFF	TGTGCCAGCAGTTACGGGCAGGGTCGGGTCGGGGAGCTGTTTTTT
TRBV11-2	.	18	.	TRBJ1-2	CASSLVTPGLAPSYGYTF	TGTGCCAGCAGCTTAGTTACTCCGGGTCTCGCTCCCAGCTATGGCTACACCTTC